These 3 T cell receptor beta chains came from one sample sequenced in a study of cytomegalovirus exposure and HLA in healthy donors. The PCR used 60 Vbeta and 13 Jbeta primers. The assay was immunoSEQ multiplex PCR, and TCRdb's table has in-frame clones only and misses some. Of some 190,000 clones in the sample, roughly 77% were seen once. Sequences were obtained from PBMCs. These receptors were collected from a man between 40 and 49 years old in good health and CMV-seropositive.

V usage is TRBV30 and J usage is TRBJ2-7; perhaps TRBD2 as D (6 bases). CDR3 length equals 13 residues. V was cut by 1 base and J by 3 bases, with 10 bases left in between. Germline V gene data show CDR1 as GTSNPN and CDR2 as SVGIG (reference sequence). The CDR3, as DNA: TGTGCCTGGAGTGAGTTAGCGGTCTACGAGCAGTACTTC. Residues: CAWSELAVYEQYF.

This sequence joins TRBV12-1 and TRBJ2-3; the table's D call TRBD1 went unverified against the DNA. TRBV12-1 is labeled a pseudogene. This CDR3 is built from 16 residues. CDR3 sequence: CASSFKGQYSTDTQYF. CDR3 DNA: TGTGCCAGCAGCTTCAAAGGACAGTATTCCACAGATACGCAGTATTTT.

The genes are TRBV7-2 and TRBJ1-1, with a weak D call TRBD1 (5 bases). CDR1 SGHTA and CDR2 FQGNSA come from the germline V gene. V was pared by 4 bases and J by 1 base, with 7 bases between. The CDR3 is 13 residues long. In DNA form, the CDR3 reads TGTGCCAGCAGCTCAGGACAGAACACTGAAGCTTTCTTT. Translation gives CASSSGQNTEAFF. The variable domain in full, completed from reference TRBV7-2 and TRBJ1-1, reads GAGVSQSPSNKVTEKGKDVELRCDPISGHTALYWYRQSLGQGLEFLIYFQGNSAPDKSGLPSDRFSAERTGGSVSTLTIQRTQQEDSAVYLCASSSGQNTEAFFGQGTRLTVV.